A selection of T cell receptor beta chains follows, all from one sample in a study of technical replicates of blood from several donors. TCRdb keeps only in-frame clones here, not all; method: immunoSEQ multiplex PCR. The table lists fewer than 90,000 clones, about 89% of them singletons. The specimen sequenced was T cells isolated from PBMCs. The receptors here all came from a human donor in good health. CDR3s include the opening cysteine and the closing phenylalanine or tryptophan. A D gene is named only where the DNA matches it firmly. Expanded clones get a size class; other rows say once, few or many, or leave the size out.

TRBJ2-7 | - | TRBD2 | TRBV29-1 | TGCAGCGTTGGGACTAGCGTCTCCTACGAGCAGTACTTC | CSVGTSVSYEQYF
TRBJ1-1 | few | - | TRBV6-1 | TGTGCCAGCAGCGAAACAGCTAACATGAACACTGAAGCTTTCTTT | CASSETANMNTEAFF
TRBJ2-1 | once | TRBD2 | TRBV27 | TGTGCCAGCAGTTTGGGAGGGAGCGATATTCCCTCCTACAATGAGCAGTTCTTC | CASSLGGSDIPSYNEQFF
TRBJ2-3 | - | TRBD1 | TRBV4-3 | TGCGCCAGCAGCCAAGAGGACAGGGTTGGTGTTACGCAGTATTTT | CASSQEDRVGVTQYF
TRBJ2-1 | - | TRBD2 | TRBV11-3 | TGTGCCAGCAGCTCTAGCGGGAATCATGAGCAGTTCTTC | CASSSSGNHEQFF
TRBJ1-3 | - | - | TRBV6-5 | TGTGCCAGCAGTCGCTCCCAGGACTCTGGAAACACCATATATTTT | CASSRSQDSGNTIYF
TRBJ1-5 | few | - | TRBV6-6 | TGTGCCAGCAGTTACTTGACAGGTTATAGCAATCAGCCCCAGCATTTT | CASSYLTGYSNQPQHF
TRBJ2-1 | - | TRBD1 | TRBV7-9 | TGTGCCAGCAGCCAGGGGGCGGGAAATTTTCCCAATGAGCAGTTCTTC | CASSQGAGNFPNEQFF
TRBJ2-2 | - | - | TRBV28 | TGTGCCAGCAGACTAATAGGAGGGGAGCTGTTTTTT | CASRLIGGELFF
TRBJ2-5 | - | TRBD1 | TRBV7-2 | TGTGCCAGCAGCTTCCCGGACAGGGAGACCCAGTACTTC | CASSFPDRETQYF
TRBJ1-1 | - | - | TRBV27 | TGTGCCAGCAGTTTAACCTACTCGGGGACTGGCGTTCAAGCTTTCTTT | CASSLTYSGTGVQAFF
TRBJ1-1 | few | - | TRBV27 | TGTGCCAGCAGTTTGGCGACATTTAACACTGAAGCTTTCTTT | CASSLATFNTEAFF
TRBJ2-7 | - | TRBD1 | TRBV11-2 | TGTGCCAGCAGCCAGAACCGGGACAGTCCCTACGAGCAGTACTTC | CASSQNRDSPYEQYF
TRBJ2-7 | once | - | TRBV27 | TGTGCCAGCAGCCCTGCCGGGACTTTCCCCTACGAGCAGTACTTC | CASSPAGTFPYEQYF
TRBJ1-1 | few | - | TRBV2 | TGTGCCAGTACGGAGGGGTTGAACACTGAAGCTTTCTTT | CASTEGLNTEAFF
TRBJ2-1 | - | - | TRBV23-1 | TGCGCCAGCAGTCCTGGGAGAGAGCAGTTCTTC | CASSPGREQFF
TRBJ2-3 | - | TRBD2 | TRBV5-4 | TGTGCCAGCAGCTTGTTTGCGGGAGTAGTAGATACGCAGTATTTT | CASSLFAGVVDTQYF
TRBJ2-1 | - | - | TRBV11-2 | TGTGCCAGCAACACCCGGGGGACGGGTAACAATGAGCAGTTCTTC | CASNTRGTGNNEQFF
TRBJ1-4 | - | TRBD1 | TRBV28 | TGTGCCAGCAGTTTATGGTCCGGGACAGGGGATGAAAAACTGTTTTTT | CASSLWSGTGDEKLFF
TRBJ1-1 | - | - | TRBV10-2 | TGCGCCAGCAGTGAGTCGAACTGGAACACTGAAGCTTTCTTT | CASSESNWNTEAFF
TRBJ2-7 | - | - | TRBV5-1 | TGCGCCAGCAGCTTCGGACAATCCTACGAGCAGTACTTC | CASSFGQSYEQYF
TRBJ1-4 | - | - | TRBV2 | TGTGCCAGCAGTGGTAATGGGCTCGCCAGAAGGGAAAAACTGTTTTTT | CASSGNGLARREKLFF
TRBJ1-5 | - | - | TRBV7-9 | TGTGCCAGCAGCTTAATTACAGATCAGAAGCCCCAGCATTTT | CASSLITDQKPQHF
TRBJ2-7 | - | TRBD1 | TRBV11-2 | TGTGCCAGCAGCTTAGTGGGACAGTACTCCTCCTACGAGCAGTACTTC | CASSLVGQYSSYEQYF
TRBJ2-5 | - | - | TRBV27 | TGTGCCAGCAGTTTATCGTATCGGGAGTACCAAGAGACCCAGTACTTC | CASSLSYREYQETQYF
TRBJ1-3 | - | - | TRBV4-3 | TGCGCCAGCAGCCCCATCACCACGGCGGGTGGAAACACCATATATTTT | CASSPITTAGGNTIYF
TRBJ2-5 | once | TRBD1 | TRBV27 | TGTGCCAGCAGCGATTCCGGGACAGGGGACCAAGAGACCCAGTACTTC | CASSDSGTGDQETQYF
TRBJ1-1 | - | - | TRBV19 | TGTGCCAGTAGTGTGGCGGGACCCACTGAAGCTTTCTTT | CASSVAGPTEAFF
TRBJ2-3 | - | - | TRBV7-9 | TGTGCCAGCAGCTTCTTCCGGGAAACCGCAGATACGCAGTATTTT | CASSFFRETADTQYF
TRBJ2-2 | - | - | TRBV6-5 | TGTGCCAGCTACCGGGTGAACACCGGGGAGCTGTTTTTT | CASYRVNTGELFF
TRBJ1-2 | few | TRBD1 | TRBV27 | TGTGCCACCCACCGACCAGGGGGCTATGGCTACACCTTC | CATHRPGGYGYTF
TRBJ2-5 | - | TRBD1 | TRBV5-1 | TGCGCCAGCCATAGGACAGGAGACGAACATCAAGAGACCCAGTACTTC | CASHRTGDEHQETQYF
TRBJ2-5 | - | TRBD2 | TRBV6-5 | TGTGCCAGCAGTTACTTACTAGCGGGGGTGAGAGAGACCCAGTACTTC | CASSYLLAGVRETQYF
TRBJ1-5 | - | - | TRBV4-3 | TGCGCCAGCAGCCAAGAACTGACAGAAAATCAGCCCCAGCATTTT | CASSQELTENQPQHF
TRBJ1-1 | - | - | TRBV7-9 | TGTGCCAGCAGCCCCCACAGGGTAACTGAAGCTTTCTTT | CASSPHRVTEAFF
TRBJ2-3 | - | - | TRBV4-2 | TGTGCCAGCAGCCAAGAGTACCAGGGCACAGATACGCAGTATTTT | CASSQEYQGTDTQYF
TRBJ2-7 | - | - | TRBV7-9 | TGTGCCAGCAGCTTAGTACCCGGGACACACCTCTACGAGCAGTACTTC | CASSLVPGTHLYEQYF
TRBJ2-1 | - | TRBD2 | TRBV7-3 | TGTGCCAGCAGCCTCTCTAGCGGGAGTTACAATGAGCAGTTCTTC | CASSLSSGSYNEQFF
TRBJ2-1 | - | TRBD2 | TRBV4-3 | TGCGCCAGCAGCCAATCTGCAGCGGGAGGCGATAATGAGCAGTTCTTC | CASSQSAAGGDNEQFF
TRBJ2-3 | once | - | TRBV6-5 | TGTGCCAGCAGTGGCCGCCTCACAGATACGCAGTATTTT | CASSGRLTDTQYF
TRBJ1-3 | - | - | TRBV28 | TGTGCCAGCCTCTGGGATGGGGCGCGAGGAAACACCATATATTTT | CASLWDGARGNTIYF
TRBJ2-1 | - | TRBD2 | TRBV6-6 | TGTGCCAGCAGTTACTCCCTAGCGGGAAATGAGCAGTTCTTC | CASSYSLAGNEQFF
TRBJ2-1 | - | - | TRBV28 | TGTGCCAGCAGTTTATCCTTCCACAATGAGCAGTTCTTC | CASSLSFHNEQFF
TRBJ2-5 | - | - | TRBV28 | TGTGCCAGCAGTTATCACTTTGGTGGACACCAGTACCAAGAGACCCAGTACTTC | CASSYHFGGHQYQETQYF
TRBJ2-4 | - | TRBD1 | TRBV27 | TGTGCCAGCATGGGTGGGACAGCGGCGAACATTCAGTACTTC | CASMGGTAANIQYF
TRBJ2-1 | few | TRBD1 | TRBV7-9 | TGTGCCAGCATCATACAGGGGGGCTCCTACAATGAGCAGTTCTTC | CASIIQGGSYNEQFF
TRBJ1-1 | - | - | TRBV5-6 | TGTGCCAGCAGCCTGGGGGGGCTTGGCACTGAAGCTTTCTTT | CASSLGGLGTEAFF
TRBJ1-3 | - | - | TRBV7-9 | TGTGCCAGCAGCTCGGGGACGGGAGTGCGAAACACCATATATTTT | CASSSGTGVRNTIYF
TRBJ2-5 | - | TRBD1 | TRBV6-6 | TGTGCCAGCAGTTATGGGGGGACAGGGGAAGAGACCCAGTACTTC | CASSYGGTGEETQYF